Sequencing of this T cell receptor beta chain was carried out in a study of blood T cells in healthy people across ages. A J-beta primer mix and a sample-barcoded 5' primer were used in a second PCR of roughly 6 to 11 cycles. A minimum of 2.5 million CDR3-containing paired-end reads was obtained for each sample. MiXCR, applied by TCRdb to the 5' RACE reads, yields one record per CDR3 protein. The sample records about 800,000 distinct CDR3 sequences, roughly 60% being singletons. V lost 4 bases and J 12 bases, leaving 13 bases between the germline ends. Germline V lookup: CDR1 SQVTM, CDR2 ANQGSEA. CDR3 length: 11 amino acids.

The clonotype was recovered from a man in his thirties or forties in good health. The specimen was blood. The rearrangement joins TRBV29-1 to TRBJ2-1, with D perhaps TRBD1 or TRBD2 (5 bases each). CDR3 amino acids: CSVGDEVAQFF. As DNA, the CDR3 is TGCAGCGTTGGGGACGAAGTCGCGCAGTTCTTC.